This record covers a single T cell receptor beta chain. One junction end does not reproduce the germline sequence, and a read error may be involved. Germline CDR1 and CDR2: ENHRY and SYGVKD. The CDR3 sequence is 12 residues long. This sample stems from a study of long-term antiretroviral therapy in people with HIV. Run at survey level, the immunoSEQ assay was version v3.0. This table comes from immunoSEQ multiplex PCR, and its TCRdb copy is limited to in-frame clones, with some not included. The data contain about 21,000 clones, roughly 87% of them singletons. The input for sequencing was unsorted PBMCs, taken 2.1 years after starting antiretroviral therapy. This TCR came from a man aged 18-30 years with HIV. The chain joins TRBV10-3 to TRBJ2-7; D call uncertain. CDR3 DNA: TGTGCCATCAGTGACGACGACACCCTTTTAAACTTC. Protein: CAISDDDTLLNF.